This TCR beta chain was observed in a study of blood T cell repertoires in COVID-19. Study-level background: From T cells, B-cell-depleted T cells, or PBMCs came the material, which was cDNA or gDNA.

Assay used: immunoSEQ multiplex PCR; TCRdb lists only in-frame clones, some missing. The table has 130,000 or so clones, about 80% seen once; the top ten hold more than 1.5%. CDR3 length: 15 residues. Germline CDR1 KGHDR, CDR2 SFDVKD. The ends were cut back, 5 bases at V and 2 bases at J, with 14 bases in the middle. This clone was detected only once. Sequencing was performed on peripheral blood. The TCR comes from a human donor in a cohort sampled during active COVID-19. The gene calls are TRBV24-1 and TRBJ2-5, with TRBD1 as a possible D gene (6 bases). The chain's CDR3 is CATSVPRGGQETQYF. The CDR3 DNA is TGTGCCACCAGTGTTCCGCGAGGGGGACAAGAGACCCAGTACTTC.